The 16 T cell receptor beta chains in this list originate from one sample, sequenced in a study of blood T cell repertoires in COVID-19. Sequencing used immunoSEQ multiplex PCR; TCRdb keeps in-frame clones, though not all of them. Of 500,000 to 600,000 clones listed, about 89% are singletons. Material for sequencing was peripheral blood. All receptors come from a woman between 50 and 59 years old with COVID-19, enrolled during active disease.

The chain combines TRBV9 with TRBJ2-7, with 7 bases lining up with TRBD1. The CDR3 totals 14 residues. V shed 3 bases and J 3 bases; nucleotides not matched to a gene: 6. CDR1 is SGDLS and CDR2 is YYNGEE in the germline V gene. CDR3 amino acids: CASSGRQGSYEQYF. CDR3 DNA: TGTGCCAGCAGCGGTCGACAGGGAAGCTACGAGCAGTACTTC.

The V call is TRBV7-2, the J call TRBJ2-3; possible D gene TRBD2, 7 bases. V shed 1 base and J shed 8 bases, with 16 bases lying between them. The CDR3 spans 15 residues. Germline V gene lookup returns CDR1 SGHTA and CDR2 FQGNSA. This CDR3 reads CASSLGGGGRGTQYF. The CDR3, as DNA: TGTGCCAGCAGCTTAGGAGGGGGGGGTCGTGGTACGCAGTATTTT.

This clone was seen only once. CDR3 in amino acids: CASPRGGTEAFF. CDR3 bases: TGTGCCAGCCCCCGAGGGGGCACTGAAGCTTTCTTT. The chain employs TRBV7-9 and TRBJ1-1, with D perhaps TRBD1 (6 bases). V was clipped by 8 bases and J by 4 bases, with 11 bases between them. This CDR3 has 12 residues. Per the germline V gene, CDR1 is SEHNR and CDR2 is FQNEAQ (reference sequence).

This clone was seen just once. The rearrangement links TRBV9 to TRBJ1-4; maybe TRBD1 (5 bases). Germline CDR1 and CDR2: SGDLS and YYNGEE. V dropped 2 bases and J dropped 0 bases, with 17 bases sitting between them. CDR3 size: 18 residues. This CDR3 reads CASSVGGVGRTTNEKLFF. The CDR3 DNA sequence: TGTGCCAGCAGCGTCGGAGGGGTGGGTCGCACAACTAATGAAAAACTGTTTTTT.

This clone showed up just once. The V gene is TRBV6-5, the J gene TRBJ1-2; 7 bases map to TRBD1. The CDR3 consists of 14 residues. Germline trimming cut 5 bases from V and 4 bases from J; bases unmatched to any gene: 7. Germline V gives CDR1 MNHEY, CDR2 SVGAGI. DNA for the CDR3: TGTGCCAGCAGTACGACAGGGCTCTTCTATGGCTACACCTTC. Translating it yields CASSTTGLFYGYTF.

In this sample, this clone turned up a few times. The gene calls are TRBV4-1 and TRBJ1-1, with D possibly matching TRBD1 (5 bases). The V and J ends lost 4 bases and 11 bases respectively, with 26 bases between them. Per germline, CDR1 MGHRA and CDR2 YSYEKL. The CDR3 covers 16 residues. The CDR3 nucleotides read TGCGCCAGCAGCCTAAAACTCTCAACCGAAGGGGTCGGGGCTTTCTTT. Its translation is CASSLKLSTEGVGAFF.

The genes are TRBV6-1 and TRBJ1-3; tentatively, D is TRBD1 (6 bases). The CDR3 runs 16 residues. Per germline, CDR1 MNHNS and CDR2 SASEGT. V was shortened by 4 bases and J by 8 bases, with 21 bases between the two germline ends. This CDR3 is CASSVPSDRSEDTIYF. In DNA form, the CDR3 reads TGTGCCAGCAGTGTCCCATCAGACAGGTCGGAGGACACCATATATTTT.

The CDR3 bases are TGCGCCAGCAGCGTGGAAGGGGCATCGAACACTGAAGCTTTCTTT. Translation gives CASSVEGASNTEAFF. This chain connects TRBV5-1 to TRBJ1-1; a weak D match, TRBD1 (5 bases). There are 15 residues in the CDR3. The germline V gene has CDR1 SGHRS and CDR2 YFSETQ. Trimming took 4 bases from V and 1 from J, leaving 14 bases between them. The variable domain in full, with the rest retrieved from reference TRBV5-1 and TRBJ1-1, is KAGVTQTPRYLIKTRGQQVTLSCSPISGHRSVSWYQQTPGQGLQFLFEYFSETQRNKGNFPGRFSGRQFSNSRSEMNVSTLELGDSALYLCASSVEGASNTEAFFGQGTRLTVV.

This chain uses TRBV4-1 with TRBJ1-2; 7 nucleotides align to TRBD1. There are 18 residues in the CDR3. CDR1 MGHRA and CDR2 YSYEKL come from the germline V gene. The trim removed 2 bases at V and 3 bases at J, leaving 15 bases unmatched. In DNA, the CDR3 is TGCGCCAGCAGCCAACCTTTGGGCCTACAGGGGTACGACTATGGCTACACCTTC. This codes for CASSQPLGLQGYDYGYTF.

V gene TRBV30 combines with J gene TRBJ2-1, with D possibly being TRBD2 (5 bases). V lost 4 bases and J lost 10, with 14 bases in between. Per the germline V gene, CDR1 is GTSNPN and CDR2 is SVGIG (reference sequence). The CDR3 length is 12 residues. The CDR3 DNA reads TGTGCCTGGACGTCGGGGATTAGCGAGCAGTTCTTC. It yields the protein CAWTSGISEQFF.

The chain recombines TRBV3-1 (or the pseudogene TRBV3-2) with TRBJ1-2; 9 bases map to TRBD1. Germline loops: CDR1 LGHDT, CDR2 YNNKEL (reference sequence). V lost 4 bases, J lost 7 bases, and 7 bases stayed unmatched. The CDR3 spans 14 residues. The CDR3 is CASSPRDRAAGYTF. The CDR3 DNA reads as TGTGCCAGCAGCCCAAGGGACAGGGCGGCTGGCTACACCTTC.

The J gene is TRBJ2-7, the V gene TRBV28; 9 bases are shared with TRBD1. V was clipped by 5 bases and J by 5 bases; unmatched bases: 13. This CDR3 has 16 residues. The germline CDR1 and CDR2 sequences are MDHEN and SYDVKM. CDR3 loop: CASSTFWNRGLHEQYF. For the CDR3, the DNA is TGTGCCAGCAGTACTTTTTGGAACAGGGGGCTTCACGAGCAGTACTTC.

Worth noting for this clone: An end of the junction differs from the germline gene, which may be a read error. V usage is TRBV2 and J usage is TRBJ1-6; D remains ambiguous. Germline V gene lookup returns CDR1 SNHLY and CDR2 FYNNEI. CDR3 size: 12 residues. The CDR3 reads CASSVLSALGDF. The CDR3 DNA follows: TGTGCCAGCAGTGTATTAAGCGCCCTCGGGGACTTT.

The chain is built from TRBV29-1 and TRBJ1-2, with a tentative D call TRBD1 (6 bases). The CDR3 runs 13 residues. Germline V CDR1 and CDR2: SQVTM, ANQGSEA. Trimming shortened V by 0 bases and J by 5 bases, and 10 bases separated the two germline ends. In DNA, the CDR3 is TGCAGCGTTGAAGATGGGACAAGGTATGGCTACACCTTC. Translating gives CSVEDGTRYGYTF.

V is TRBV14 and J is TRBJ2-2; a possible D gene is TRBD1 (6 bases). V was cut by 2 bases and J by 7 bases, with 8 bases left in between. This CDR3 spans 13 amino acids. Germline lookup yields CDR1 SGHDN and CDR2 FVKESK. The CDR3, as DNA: TGTGCCAGCAGCCAACAACAGGGCGGGGAGCTGTTTTTT. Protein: CASSQQQGGELFF. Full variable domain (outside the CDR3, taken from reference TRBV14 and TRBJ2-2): EAGVTQFPSHSVIEKGQTVTLRCDPISGHDNLYWYRRVMGKEIKFLLHFVKESKQDESGMPNNRFLAERTGGTYSTLKVQPAELEDSGVYFCASSQQQGGELFFGEGSRLTVL.

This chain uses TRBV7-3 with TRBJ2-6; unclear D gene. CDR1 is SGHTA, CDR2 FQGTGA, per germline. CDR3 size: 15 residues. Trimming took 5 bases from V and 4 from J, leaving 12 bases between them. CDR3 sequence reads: CASSPTTAGANVLTF. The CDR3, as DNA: TGTGCCAGCAGCCCGACCACAGCAGGGGCCAACGTCCTGACTTTC.